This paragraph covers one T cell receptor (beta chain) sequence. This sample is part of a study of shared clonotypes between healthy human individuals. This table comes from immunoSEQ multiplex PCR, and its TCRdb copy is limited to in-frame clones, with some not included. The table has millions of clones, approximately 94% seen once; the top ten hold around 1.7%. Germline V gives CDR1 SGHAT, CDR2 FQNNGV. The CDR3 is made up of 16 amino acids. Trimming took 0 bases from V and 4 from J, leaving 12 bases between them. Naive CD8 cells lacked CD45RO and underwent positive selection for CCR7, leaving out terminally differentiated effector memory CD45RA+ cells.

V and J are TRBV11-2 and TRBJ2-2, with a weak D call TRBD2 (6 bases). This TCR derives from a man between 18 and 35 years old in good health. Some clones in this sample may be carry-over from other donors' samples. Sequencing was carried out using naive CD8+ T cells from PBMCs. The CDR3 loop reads CASSLDPPSATGELFF. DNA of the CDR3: TGTGCCAGCAGCTTAGATCCCCCTAGCGCCACCGGGGAGCTGTTTTTT.